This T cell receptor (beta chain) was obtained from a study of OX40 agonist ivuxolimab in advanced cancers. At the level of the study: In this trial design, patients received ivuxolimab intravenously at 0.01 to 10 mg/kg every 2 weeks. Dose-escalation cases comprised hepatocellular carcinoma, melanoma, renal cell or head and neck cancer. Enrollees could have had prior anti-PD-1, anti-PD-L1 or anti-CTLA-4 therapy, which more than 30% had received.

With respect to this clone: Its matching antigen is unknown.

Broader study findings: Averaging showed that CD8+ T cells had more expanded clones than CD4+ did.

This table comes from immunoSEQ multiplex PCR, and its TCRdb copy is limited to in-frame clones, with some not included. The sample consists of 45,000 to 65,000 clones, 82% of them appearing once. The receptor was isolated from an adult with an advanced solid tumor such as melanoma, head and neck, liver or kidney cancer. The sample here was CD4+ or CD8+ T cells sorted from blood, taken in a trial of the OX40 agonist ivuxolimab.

CDR3 coding DNA: TGTGCCAGTAGGACCCCGTGGAATGGGGCGAACACCGGGGAGCTGTTTTTT. The encoded protein is CASRTPWNGANTGELFF. This chain links TRBV19 with TRBJ2-2; D not certain. This CDR3 contains 17 residues. Deletions cut 6 bases from V and 0 bases from J, with 17 bases between. Germline CDR1 is LNHDA and CDR2 is SQIVND (reference sequence). The full variable domain, in which reference TRBV19 and TRBJ2-2 provide the parts outside the CDR3, is DGGITQSPKYLFRKEGQNVTLSCEQNLNHDAMYWYRQDPGQGLRLIYYSQIVNDFQKGDIAEGYSVSREKKESFPLTVTSAQKNPTAFYLCASRTPWNGANTGELFFGEGSRLTVL.